The present entry profiles one T cell receptor beta chain with its context. Clones were sequenced by immunoSEQ multiplex PCR, and TCRdb holds only the in-frame ones, with some missing. The table shows 250,000 to 350,000 clones, with roughly 89% occurring only once. Germline CDR1 WSHSY, CDR2 SAAADI. The CDR3 extends over 19 amino acids. V lost 0 bases to trimming and J lost 3 bases, with 21 bases between them. The sample comes from a study of blood T cell repertoires in COVID-19. V gene TRBV10-2 combines with J gene TRBJ1-5; D not certain. The sample taken for sequencing was peripheral blood. The clonotype originates from a woman in her twenties or thirties with active or convalescent COVID-19. CDR3 in DNA: TGCGCCAGCAGTGAGTCGGGTGGCCCCGGGTCTGGAGTCAATCAGCCCCAGCATTTT. Translation gives CASSESGGPGSGVNQPQHF.